The 5 T cell receptor beta chains below were found in one sample sequenced in a study of blood T cell repertoires in COVID-19 (dated by TCRdb to the early 2020s). Libraries were prepared through the immunoSEQ multiplex PCR assay. What TCRdb holds here is the immuneACCESS table cut down to in-frame rearrangements. Part of the clones is not present; checked against another copy, under half of the missing clones reflect an unresolved V gene, and the others are unexplained. The sample data list over 90,000 clones, and approximately 92% of these were observed just once. Approximately 2% of the sample is held by the ten biggest clonotypes. Material: peripheral blood. The receptors were gathered from a woman in her 50s with COVID-19, enrolled during active disease.

The chain is built from TRBV19 and TRBJ2-7, with 7 positions matching TRBD1. CDR1 and CDR2 from the germline V gene are LNHDA and SQIVND (reference sequence). This CDR3 is 13 amino acids long. V gave up 5 bases and J gave up 3 bases; unmatched junction bases: 4. The CDR3 region has the DNA TGTGCCAGTAGTCCCGGGACAGACTACGAGCAGTACTTC. Translating it yields CASSPGTDYEQYF.

The chain has TRBV27 and TRBJ1-1; TRBD1 might be the D (5 bases). CDR1 and CDR2 from the germline V gene are MNHEY and SMNVEV (reference sequence). Trimming removed 0 bases from V and 2 bases from J, with 7 bases in between. The CDR3 has 14 residues. CDR3 coding DNA: TGTGCCAGCAGTTTATCAAGGGGAAACACTGAAGCTTTCTTT. It codes for CASSLSRGNTEAFF.

CDR3 sequence reads: CASSLRQGQGTQYF. The CDR3 DNA is TGTGCCAGCAGCCTCCGGCAGGGTCAGGGGACGCAGTATTTT. The rearrangement links TRBV5-4 to TRBJ2-3; maybe TRBD1 (6 bases). The CDR3 spans 14 residues. V was pared by 4 bases and J by 9 bases, with 18 bases between. The germline V gene encodes CDR1 SGHNT and CDR2 YYREEE (reference sequence). The full variable domain, its missing parts supplied by reference TRBV5-4 and TRBJ2-3, is ETGVTQSPTHLIKTRGQQVTLRCSSQSGHNTVSWYQQALGQGPQFIFQYYREEENGRGNFPPRFSGLQFPNYSSELNVNALELDDSALYLCASSLRQGQGTQYFGPGTRLTVL.

The genes are TRBV30 and TRBJ1-2, with TRBD1 as a possible D gene (5 bases). V was clipped by 0 bases and J by 2 bases, with 13 bases between them. CDR1 is GTSNPN and CDR2 is SVGIG in the germline V gene (reference sequence). This CDR3 is built from 15 residues. The CDR3 loop is CAWSVGVGRNYGYTF. CDR3 DNA sequence: TGTGCCTGGAGTGTAGGGGTCGGCAGAAACTATGGCTACACCTTC.

The chain uses TRBV4-1 and TRBJ2-1, with 8 bases that match TRBD1. CDR1 is MGHRA and CDR2 is YSYEKL in the germline V gene. The CDR3 is made up of 12 amino acids. Losses at the gene ends were 6 bases for V and 8 bases for J; bases not matched to a gene: 3. The chain's CDR3 is CASRDRDYEQFF. CDR3 sequence (DNA): TGCGCCAGCAGGGACAGGGATTATGAGCAGTTCTTC.